In its sample, the clone carrying this TCR beta chain was seen many times. Antigen: not known. These data originate in a study of blood T cells in healthy people across ages. The study's findings and limits: Higher naive T cell percentage went strongly together with higher TCR beta diversity. There were more naive CD4+ cells and higher diversity in long-lived donors than in aged donors.

The CDR3 contains 11 residues. Trimming shortened V by 4 bases and J by 7 bases, and 7 bases separated the two germline ends. Germline CDR1 MNHNY, CDR2 SVGAGI (reference sequence). With a J-beta primer mix and a sample-barcoded 5' primer, a second PCR ran roughly 6 to 11 cycles. Each TCR beta cDNA got a 12-nucleotide random molecular identifier. One entry per CDR3 protein, called by TCRdb with MiXCR from the 5' RACE reads. The sample yields around 580,000 distinct CDR3 sequences, around half seen once. The source material was blood. The receptor comes from a man older than 75 in good health. The V gene is TRBV6-6, the J gene TRBJ1-1; D is undetermined. DNA for the CDR3: TGTGCCAGCAGTTTAACCGGTGAAGCTTTCTTT. Amino acids: CASSLTGEAFF.